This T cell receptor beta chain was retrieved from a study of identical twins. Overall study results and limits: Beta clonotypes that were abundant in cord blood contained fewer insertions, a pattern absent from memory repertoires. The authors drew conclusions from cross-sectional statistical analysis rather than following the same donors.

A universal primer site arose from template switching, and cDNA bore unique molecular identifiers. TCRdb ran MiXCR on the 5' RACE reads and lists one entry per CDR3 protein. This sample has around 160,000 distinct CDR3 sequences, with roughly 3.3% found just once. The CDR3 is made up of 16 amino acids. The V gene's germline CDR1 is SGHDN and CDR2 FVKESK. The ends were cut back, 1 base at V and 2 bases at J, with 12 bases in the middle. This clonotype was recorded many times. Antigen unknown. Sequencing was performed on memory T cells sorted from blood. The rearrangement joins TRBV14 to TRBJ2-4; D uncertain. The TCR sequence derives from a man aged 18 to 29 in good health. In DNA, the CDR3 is TGTGCCAGCAGCCAAGCGTCTGGGTTTTCCAAAAACATTCAGTACTTC. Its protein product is CASSQASGFSKNIQYF.